This passage covers 2 T cell receptor beta chains from one sample sequenced in a study of cytomegalovirus exposure and HLA in healthy donors (dated by TCRdb to about 2017). Libraries were built with the immunoSEQ multiplex PCR assay. For the multiplex PCR, a mixture combining 60 forward primers for TCR Vbeta segments and 13 reverse primers for TCR Jbeta segments was used. TCRdb retrieved this table from immuneACCESS and kept in-frame rearrangements only. Not all clones are present; in checked studies, unresolved V genes account for under half, and no reason is known for the remainder. Here the sample has 150,000 to 200,000 clones; approximately 80% occur a single time. The ten largest clones capture around 1.5% of the sample. Specimen: PBMCs. The source of these receptors is a man between 18 and 35 years old in good health and CMV-seronegative.

The chain has TRBV7-9 and TRBJ1-1; 9 nucleotides line up with TRBD1. This CDR3 region has 15 residues. Germline V gene sequence: CDR1 SEHNR, CDR2 FQNEAQ (reference sequence). Trimming removed 5 bases from V and 3 bases from J; junction bases left unmatched: 7. The CDR3 nucleotides are TGTGCCAGCAGCCCAACAGGGGGCGAGCACACTGAAGCTTTCTTT. This codes for CASSPTGGEHTEAFF.

V usage is TRBV7-9 and J usage is TRBJ2-5, with 7 bases matching TRBD1. The CDR3 totals 17 residues. V lost 0 bases and J lost 0; bases outside the gene matches: 7. The germline V gene encodes CDR1 SEHNR and CDR2 FQNEAQ (reference sequence). CDR3 bases: TGTGCCAGCAGCTTAGCAAGGGACAGAGTTTACCAAGAGACCCAGTACTTC. It specifies CASSLARDRVYQETQYF.